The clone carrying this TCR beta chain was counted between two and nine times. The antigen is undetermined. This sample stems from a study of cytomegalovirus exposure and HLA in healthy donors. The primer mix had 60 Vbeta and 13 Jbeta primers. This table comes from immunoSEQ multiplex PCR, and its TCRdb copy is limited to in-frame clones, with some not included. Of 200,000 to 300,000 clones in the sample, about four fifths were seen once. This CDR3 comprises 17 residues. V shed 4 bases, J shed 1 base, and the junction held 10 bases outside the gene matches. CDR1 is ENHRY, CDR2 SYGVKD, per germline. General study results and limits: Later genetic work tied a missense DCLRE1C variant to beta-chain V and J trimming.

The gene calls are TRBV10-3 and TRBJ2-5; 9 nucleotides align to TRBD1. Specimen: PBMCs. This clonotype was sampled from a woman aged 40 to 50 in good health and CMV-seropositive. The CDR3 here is CAISVTDRGGFQETQYF. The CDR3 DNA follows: TGTGCCATCAGTGTAACAGACAGGGGGGGATTCCAAGAGACCCAGTACTTC.